The clone carrying this TCR beta chain came up a few times. Its antigen is undetermined. Combining iRepertoire HTBI primers with Arm-PCR of CDR3 regions, the authors built TCR beta libraries. TCRdb fed the multiplex PCR reads into MiXCR, producing one record per CDR3 protein. Of 600,000 to 650,000 distinct CDR3 sequences in the sample, 15% to 20% were seen once. Time point reported: newly diagnosed GD, antithyroid drugs for less than 3 months. PBMC RNA served as the TCR library source. Those enrolled as patients came out of an endocrinology department in Xi'an, China. These data are taken from a study of regulatory T cells in long-lasting Graves disease. Broader study findings: Owing to a sample size that was small, accuracy may have been reduced.

The same sample was also used in a study of T cells in Graves' hyperthyroidism and ophthalmopathy. This second study notes: HTBI primers drove first-round RT-PCR of the TCR CDR3. Most thyroid clonotypes expanded above 0.001 were also detected in blood.

The receptor comes from a woman in her thirties with Graves disease. The material sequenced was peripheral blood mononuclear cells (PBMCs), taken at new diagnosis, from a patient treated with antithyroid drugs.

The DNA for the CDR3 is TGTGCCAGCAGTTACCTAGGGTTGGGTGCAGATACGCAGTATTTT. This sequence encodes CASSYLGLGADTQYF. This chain uses TRBV6-5 with TRBJ2-3, with unresolved D. The CDR3 runs to 15 residues. Deletions cut 2 bases from V and 4 bases from J, with 13 bases between. Germline assignment: CDR1 MNHEY and CDR2 SVGAGI.